This record covers a single T cell receptor beta chain. Its cognate antigen is unknown. This sample is part of a study of T-cell reconstitution after alpha-beta-depleted transplantation in children. Study observations and caveats: Approximately two months post-transplant, alpha-beta T cells reportedly originated from several hundred expanded graft clones. Among T cells one year after transplant, newly produced cells accounted for most counts and diversity. Diversity of TCRbeta at day 60 was high in some patients, arising from surviving recipient T cells and thymic progenitors.

Unique molecular identifiers tagged the TCRbeta library. TCRdb reprocessed the PCR reads with MiXCR, giving one entry per CDR3 protein. This sample has around 440,000 distinct CDR3 sequences, with 15% to 20% found just once. The CDR3 runs to 15 residues. The germline gives CDR1 DFQATT, CDR2 SNEGSKA (reference sequence). V shed 5 bases, J shed 1 base, and the junction held 10 bases outside the gene matches. V gene TRBV20-1 combines with J gene TRBJ2-5, with 7 positions matching TRBD2. The sequences come from PBMCs, mostly from graft donor cells, collected 360 days after TCRalphabeta/CD19-depleted stem cell transplant. The TCR originated in a boy in the first two years of life who had a stem cell transplant for Wiskott-Aldrich syndrome, so the T cells may come from the graft donor. Here the CDR3 reads CSASRLAALQETQYF. DNA of the CDR3: TGCAGTGCTTCCAGACTAGCAGCCCTCCAAGAGACCCAGTACTTC.